This T cell receptor beta chain was profiled in a study of T cell changes during pregnancy in multiple sclerosis. The repertoire was sequenced with immunoSEQ multiplex PCR; TCRdb's copy has only in-frame clones and lacks some. Here the sample spans 45,000 to 50,000 clones, 92% being singletons. This CDR3 contains 16 residues. CDR1 SNHLY and CDR2 FYNNEI come from the germline V gene. V lost 4 bases and J 4 bases, leaving 19 bases between the germline ends. The receptor was isolated from a female donor in good health, enrolled as a control in a pregnancy study. The sequencing here drew on CD4+ T cells from peripheral blood mononuclear cells, taken in the second trimester of pregnancy. The V and J genes are TRBV2 and TRBJ1-1; possible D gene TRBD1, 5 bases. The CDR3: CASSAGTTGGTTEAFF. DNA for the CDR3: TGTGCCAGCAGTGCAGGGACGACCGGGGGAACCACTGAAGCTTTCTTT. Drawing the rest from reference TRBV2 and TRBJ1-1, the complete variable domain is EPEVTQTPSHQVTQMGQEVILRCVPISNHLYFYWYRQILGQKVEFLVSFYNNEISEKSEIFDDQFSVERPDGSNFTLKIRSTKLEDSAMYFCASSAGTTGGTTEAFFGQGTRLTVV.